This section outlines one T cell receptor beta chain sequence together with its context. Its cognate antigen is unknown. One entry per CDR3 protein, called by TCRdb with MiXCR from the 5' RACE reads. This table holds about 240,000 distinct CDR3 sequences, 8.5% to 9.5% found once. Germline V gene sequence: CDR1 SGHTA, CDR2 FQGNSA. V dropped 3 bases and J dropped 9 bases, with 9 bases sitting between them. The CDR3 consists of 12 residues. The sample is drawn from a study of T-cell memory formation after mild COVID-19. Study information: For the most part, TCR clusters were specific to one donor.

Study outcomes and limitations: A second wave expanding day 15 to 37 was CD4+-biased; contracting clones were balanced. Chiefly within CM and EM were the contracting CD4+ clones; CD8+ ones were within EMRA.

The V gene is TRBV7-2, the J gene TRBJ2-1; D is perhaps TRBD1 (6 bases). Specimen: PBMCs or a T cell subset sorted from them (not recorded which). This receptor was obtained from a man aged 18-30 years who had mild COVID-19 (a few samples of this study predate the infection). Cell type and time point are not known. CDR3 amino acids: CASSFRGGEQFF. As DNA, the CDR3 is TGTGCCAGCAGCTTCAGAGGGGGTGAGCAGTTCTTC.